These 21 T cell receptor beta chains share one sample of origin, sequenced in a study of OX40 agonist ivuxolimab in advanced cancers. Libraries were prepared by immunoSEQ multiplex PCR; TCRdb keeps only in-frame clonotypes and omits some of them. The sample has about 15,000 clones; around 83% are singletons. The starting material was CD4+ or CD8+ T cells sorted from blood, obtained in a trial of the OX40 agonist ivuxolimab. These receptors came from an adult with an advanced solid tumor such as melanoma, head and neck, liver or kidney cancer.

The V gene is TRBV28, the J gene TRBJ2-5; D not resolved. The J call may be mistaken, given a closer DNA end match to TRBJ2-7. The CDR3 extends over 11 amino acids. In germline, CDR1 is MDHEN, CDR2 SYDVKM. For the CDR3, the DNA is TGTGCCAGCAGTTTTACCTACGAGCAGTACTTC. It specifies CASSFTYEQYF.

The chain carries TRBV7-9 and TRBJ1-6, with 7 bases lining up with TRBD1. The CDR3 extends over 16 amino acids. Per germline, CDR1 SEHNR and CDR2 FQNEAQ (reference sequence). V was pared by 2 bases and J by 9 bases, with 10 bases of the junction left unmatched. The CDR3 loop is CASSLRQGRVFSPLHF. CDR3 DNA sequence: TGTGCCAGCAGCTTACGACAGGGAAGGGTGTTTTCACCCCTCCACTTT.

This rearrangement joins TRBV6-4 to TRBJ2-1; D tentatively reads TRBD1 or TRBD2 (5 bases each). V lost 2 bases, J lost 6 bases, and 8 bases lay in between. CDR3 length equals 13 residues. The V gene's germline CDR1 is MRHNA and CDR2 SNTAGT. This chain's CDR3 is CASSDGDPNEQFF. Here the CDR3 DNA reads TGTGCCAGCAGTGACGGGGACCCCAATGAGCAGTTCTTC.

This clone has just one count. CDR3 sequence (DNA): TGTGCCAGCAGTTACTATTCAGCCTCCGAGCAGTACTTC. The encoded protein is CASSYYSASEQYF. The chain has TRBV6-5 and TRBJ2-7; D gene unclear. Germline CDR1 is MNHEY and CDR2 is SVGAGI. This CDR3 is built from 13 residues. The V end was cut by 1 base, the J end by 6 bases, with 10 bases between.

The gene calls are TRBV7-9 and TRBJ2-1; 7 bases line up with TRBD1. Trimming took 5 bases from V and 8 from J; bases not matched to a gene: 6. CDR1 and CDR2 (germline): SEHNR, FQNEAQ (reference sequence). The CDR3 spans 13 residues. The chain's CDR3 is CASSPGQSYEQFF. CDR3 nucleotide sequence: TGTGCCAGCAGCCCGGGACAGTCCTATGAGCAGTTCTTC.

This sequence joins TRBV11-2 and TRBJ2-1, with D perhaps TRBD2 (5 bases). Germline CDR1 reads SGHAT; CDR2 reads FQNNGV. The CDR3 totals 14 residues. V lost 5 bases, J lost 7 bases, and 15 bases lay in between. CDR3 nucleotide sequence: TGTGCCAGCAGCCGGACGGGGTCTGGGAATGAGCAGTTCTTC. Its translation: CASSRTGSGNEQFF.

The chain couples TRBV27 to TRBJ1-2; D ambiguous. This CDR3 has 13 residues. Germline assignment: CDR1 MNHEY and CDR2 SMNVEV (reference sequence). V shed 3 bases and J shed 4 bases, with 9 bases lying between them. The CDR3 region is CASSFATSYGYTF. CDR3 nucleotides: TGTGCCAGCAGTTTCGCGACGTCCTATGGCTACACCTTC.

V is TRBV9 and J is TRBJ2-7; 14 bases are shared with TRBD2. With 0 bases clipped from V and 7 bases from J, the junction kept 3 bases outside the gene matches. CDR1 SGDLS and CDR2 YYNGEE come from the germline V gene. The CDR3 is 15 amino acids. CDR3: CASSVGGLAGDEQYF. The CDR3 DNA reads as TGTGCCAGCAGCGTAGGGGGACTAGCGGGAGATGAGCAGTACTTC.

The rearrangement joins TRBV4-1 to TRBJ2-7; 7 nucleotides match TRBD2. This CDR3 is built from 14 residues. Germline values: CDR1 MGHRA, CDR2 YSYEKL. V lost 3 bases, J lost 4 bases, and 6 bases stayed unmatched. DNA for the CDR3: TGCGCCAGCAGCCAGGAGGGAGGGCGTTACGAGCAGTACTTC. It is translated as CASSQEGGRYEQYF.

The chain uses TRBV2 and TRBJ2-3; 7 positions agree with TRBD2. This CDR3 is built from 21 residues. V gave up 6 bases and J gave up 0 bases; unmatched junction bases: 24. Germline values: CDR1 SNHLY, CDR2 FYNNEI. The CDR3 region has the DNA TGTGCCAGCAGAGCTAACCTTCTAGGACTAGTATCAAGTACTAGCACAGATACGCAGTATTTT. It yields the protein CASRANLLGLVSSTSTDTQYF.

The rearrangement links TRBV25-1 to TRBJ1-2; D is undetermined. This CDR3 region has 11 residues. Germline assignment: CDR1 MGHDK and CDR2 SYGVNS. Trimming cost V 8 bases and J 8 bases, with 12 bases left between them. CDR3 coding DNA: TGTGCCAGCTCAGGAGGCGGCGGCTACACCTTC. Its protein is CASSGGGGYTF.

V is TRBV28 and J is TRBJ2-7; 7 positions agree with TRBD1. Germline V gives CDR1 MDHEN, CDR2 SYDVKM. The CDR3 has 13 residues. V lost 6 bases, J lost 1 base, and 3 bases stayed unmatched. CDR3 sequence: CASSPGGSYEQYF. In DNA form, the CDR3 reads TGTGCCAGCAGCCCAGGGGGTTCCTACGAGCAGTACTTC.

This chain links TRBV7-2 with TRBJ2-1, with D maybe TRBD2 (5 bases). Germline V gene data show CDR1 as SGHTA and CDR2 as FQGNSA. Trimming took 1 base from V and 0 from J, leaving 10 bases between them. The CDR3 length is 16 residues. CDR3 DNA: TGTGCCAGCAGCTTAGAAGGACTGGCCTCCTACAATGAGCAGTTCTTC. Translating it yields CASSLEGLASYNEQFF. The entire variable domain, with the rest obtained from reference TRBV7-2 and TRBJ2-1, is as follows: GAGVSQSPSNKVTEKGKDVELRCDPISGHTALYWYRQSLGQGLEFLIYFQGNSAPDKSGLPSDRFSAERTGGSVSTLTIQRTQQEDSAVYLCASSLEGLASYNEQFFGPGTRLTVL.

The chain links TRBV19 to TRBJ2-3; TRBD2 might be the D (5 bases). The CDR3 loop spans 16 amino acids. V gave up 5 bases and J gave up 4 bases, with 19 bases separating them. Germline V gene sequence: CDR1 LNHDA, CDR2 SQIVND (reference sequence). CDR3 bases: TGTGCCAGTAGTCACACTTGGACCGCCGGGGCAGATACGCAGTATTTT. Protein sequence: CASSHTWTAGADTQYF.

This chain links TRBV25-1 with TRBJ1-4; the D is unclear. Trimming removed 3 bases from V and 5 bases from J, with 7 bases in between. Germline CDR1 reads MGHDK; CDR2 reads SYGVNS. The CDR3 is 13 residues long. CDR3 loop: CASSENLNEKLFF. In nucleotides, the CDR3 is TGTGCCAGCAGTGAGAACCTAAATGAAAAACTGTTTTTT.

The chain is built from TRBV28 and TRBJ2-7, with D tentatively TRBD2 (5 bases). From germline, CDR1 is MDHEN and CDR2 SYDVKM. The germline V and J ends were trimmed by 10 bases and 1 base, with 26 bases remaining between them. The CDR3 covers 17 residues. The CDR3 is CATSQSTGPRLSYEQYF. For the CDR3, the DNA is TGTGCCACCAGCCAAAGTACGGGCCCCCGACTATCCTACGAGCAGTACTTC.

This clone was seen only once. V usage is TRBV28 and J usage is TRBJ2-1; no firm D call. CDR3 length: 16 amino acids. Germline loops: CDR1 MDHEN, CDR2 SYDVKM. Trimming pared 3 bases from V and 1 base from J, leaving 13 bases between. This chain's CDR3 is CASSFETAKSYNEQFF. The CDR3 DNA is TGTGCCAGCAGTTTCGAGACCGCGAAATCCTACAATGAGCAGTTCTTC. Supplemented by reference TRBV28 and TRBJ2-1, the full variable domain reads DVKVTQSSRYLVKRTGEKVFLECVQDMDHENMFWYRQDPGLGLRLIYFSYDVKMKEKGDIPEGYSVSREKKERFSLILESASTNQTSMYLCASSFETAKSYNEQFFGPGTRLTVL.

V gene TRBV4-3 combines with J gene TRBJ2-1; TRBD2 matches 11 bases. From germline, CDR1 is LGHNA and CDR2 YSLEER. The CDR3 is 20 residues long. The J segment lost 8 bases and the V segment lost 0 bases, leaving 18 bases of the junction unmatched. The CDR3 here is CASSQDRSGIAGGGLDEQFF. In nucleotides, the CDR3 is TGCGCCAGCAGCCAAGATCGCAGTGGAATAGCGGGAGGGGGGTTAGATGAGCAGTTCTTC.

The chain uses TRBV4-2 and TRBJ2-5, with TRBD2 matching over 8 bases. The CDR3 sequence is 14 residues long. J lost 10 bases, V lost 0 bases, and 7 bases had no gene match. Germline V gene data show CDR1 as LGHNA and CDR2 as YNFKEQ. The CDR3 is CASSQDVGGGGQYF. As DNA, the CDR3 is TGTGCCAGCAGCCAAGATGTCGGGGGGGGCGGCCAGTACTTC.

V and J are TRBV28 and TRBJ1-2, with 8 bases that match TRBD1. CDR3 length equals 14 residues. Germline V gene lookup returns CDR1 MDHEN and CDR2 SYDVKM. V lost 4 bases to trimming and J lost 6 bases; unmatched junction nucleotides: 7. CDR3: CASSSPPRGHGYTF. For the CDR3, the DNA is TGTGCCAGCAGTTCCCCCCCCAGGGGGCATGGCTACACCTTC.

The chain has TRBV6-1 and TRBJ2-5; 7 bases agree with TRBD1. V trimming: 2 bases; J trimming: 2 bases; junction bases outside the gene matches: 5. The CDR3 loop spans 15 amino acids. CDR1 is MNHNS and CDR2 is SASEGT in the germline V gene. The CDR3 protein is CASSEWQGVQETQYF. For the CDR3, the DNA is TGTGCCAGCAGTGAATGGCAGGGGGTACAAGAGACCCAGTACTTC.